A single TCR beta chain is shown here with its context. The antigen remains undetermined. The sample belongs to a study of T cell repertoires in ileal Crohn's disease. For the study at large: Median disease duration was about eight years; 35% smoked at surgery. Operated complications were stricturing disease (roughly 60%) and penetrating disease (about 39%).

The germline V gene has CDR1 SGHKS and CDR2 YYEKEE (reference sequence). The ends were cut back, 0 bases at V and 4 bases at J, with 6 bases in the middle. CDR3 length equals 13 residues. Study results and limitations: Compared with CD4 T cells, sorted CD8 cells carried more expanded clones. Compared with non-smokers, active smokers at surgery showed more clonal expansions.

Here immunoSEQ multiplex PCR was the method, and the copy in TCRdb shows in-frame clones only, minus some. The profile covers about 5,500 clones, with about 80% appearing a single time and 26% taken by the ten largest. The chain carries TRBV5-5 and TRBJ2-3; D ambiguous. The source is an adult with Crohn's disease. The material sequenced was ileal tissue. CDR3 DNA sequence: TGTGCCAGCAGCTTGGGCCGCGCAGATACGCAGTATTTT. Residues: CASSLGRADTQYF. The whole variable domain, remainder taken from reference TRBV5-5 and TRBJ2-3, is DAGVTQSPTHLIKTRGQQVTLRCSPISGHKSVSWYQQVLGQGPQFIFQYYEKEERGRGNFPDRFSARQFPNYSSELNVNALLLGDSALYLCASSLGRADTQYFGPGTRLTVL.